What follows are 20 T cell receptor beta chains derived from one specimen sequenced in a study of blood T cell repertoires in COVID-19. Generated by immunoSEQ multiplex PCR, the TCRdb table keeps only in-frame clones and is missing some. The table records hundreds of thousands of clones, around 89% of them present only once. The sample taken for sequencing was peripheral blood. These receptors were collected from a young woman with acute or convalescent COVID-19.

CDR3 in amino acids: CASSTQRGAVNIQYF. CDR3 sequence (DNA): TGTGCCAGCAGCACACAGCGGGGGGCCGTAAACATTCAGTACTTC. The chain links TRBV7-2 to TRBJ2-4; 9 bases agree with TRBD2. Germline V lookup: CDR1 SGHTA, CDR2 FQGNSA. Trimming cost V 5 bases and J 6 bases; bases outside gene matches: 8. The CDR3 has 15 residues. Full variable domain (outside the CDR3, taken from reference TRBV7-2 and TRBJ2-4): GAGVSQSPSNKVTEKGKDVELRCDPISGHTALYWYRQSLGQGLEFLIYFQGNSAPDKSGLPSDRFSAERTGGSVSTLTIQRTQQEDSAVYLCASSTQRGAVNIQYFGAGTRLSVL.

J is TRBJ2-7 and V is TRBV21-1; the table gives TRBD2 as D, unverified against the DNA. TRBV21-1 is described as a pseudogene. This CDR3 comprises 14 residues. This chain's CDR3 is CASSKPRSPIEQYF. The CDR3 DNA reads TGTGCCAGTAGCAAACCGAGATCCCCGATCGAGCAGTACTTC.

The chain carries TRBV2 and TRBJ1-5, with D unresolved. This CDR3 contains 17 residues. In germline, CDR1 is SNHLY, CDR2 FYNNEI. The V end was cut by 5 bases, the J end by 0 bases, with 17 bases between. The CDR3 is CASSKVIRSYSNQPQHF. The CDR3 region has the DNA TGTGCCAGCAGTAAAGTGATACGGTCCTATAGCAATCAGCCCCAGCATTTT.

The CDR3 nucleotides read TGTGCCTGGAGTGTAAAGCGGGGGGAGAATGAGCAGTTCTTC. It is translated as CAWSVKRGENEQFF. This sequence joins TRBV30 and TRBJ2-1, with 9 bases fitting TRBD2. The germline CDR1 and CDR2 sequences are GTSNPN and SVGIG (reference sequence). V shed 0 bases and J 7 bases; nucleotides not matched to a gene: 4. CDR3 size: 14 residues.

The chain employs TRBV15 and TRBJ1-1; D remains unclear. The CDR3 totals 15 residues. With 4 bases removed from V and 0 bases from J, the gap between germline ends came to 12 bases. Germline V gene sequence: CDR1 LNHNV, CDR2 YYDKDF (reference sequence). The CDR3 reads CATSTPTGMNTEAFF. In DNA form, the CDR3 reads TGTGCCACCAGCACACCGACGGGTATGAACACTGAAGCTTTCTTT. Looking up the rest from reference TRBV15 and TRBJ1-1 gives the full variable domain: DAMVIQNPRYQVTQFGKPVTLSCSQTLNHNVMYWYQQKSSQAPKLLFHYYDKDFNNEADTPDNFQSRRPNTSFCFLDIRSPGLGDTAMYLCATSTPTGMNTEAFFGQGTRLTVV.

V is TRBV28 and J is TRBJ1-2; 9 bases are a match to TRBD1. The V gene end was trimmed by 5 bases and the J gene end by 4 bases; junction bases not matched to a gene: 20. The germline V gene has CDR1 MDHEN and CDR2 SYDVKM. The CDR3 covers 19 residues. The CDR3 DNA sequence: TGTGCCAGCAGTACATCCGCCGGGACAGGGTGGGCTTTTGGCTATGGCTACACCTTC. It encodes CASSTSAGTGWAFGYGYTF.

The chain combines TRBV7-2 with TRBJ2-1; TRBD2 matches 14 bases. Germline assignment: CDR1 SGHTA and CDR2 FQGNSA. V shed 0 bases, J shed 4 bases, and the junction held 2 bases outside the gene matches. This CDR3 comprises 17 residues. CDR3 DNA sequence: TGTGCCAGCAGCTTAGCGGGGACTAGCGGGGGATACAATGAGCAGTTCTTC. Translation gives CASSLAGTSGGYNEQFF.

The chain employs TRBV5-5 and TRBJ1-1; D unresolved. Between the trimmed V and J ends, which lost 0 bases and 0 bases, there was a span of 9 bases. The CDR3 contains 15 residues. From germline, CDR1 is SGHKS and CDR2 YYEKEE (reference sequence). The CDR3 reads CASSLDTRLNTEAFF. The CDR3 DNA follows: TGTGCCAGCAGCTTGGACACCCGTTTGAACACTGAAGCTTTCTTT.

This clone was observed a single time. The gene calls are TRBV6-2 or TRBV6-3 and TRBJ1-1; D is perhaps TRBD1 (6 bases). V was trimmed by 5 bases and J by 5 bases, leaving 18 bases between them. The CDR3 loop spans 15 amino acids. Germline CDR1 MNHEY, CDR2 SVGEGT. The CDR3 sequence is CASSPPTGRGTEAFF. In DNA, the CDR3 is TGTGCCAGCAGTCCCCCGACCGGGAGGGGGACTGAAGCTTTCTTT.

The V and J genes are TRBV29-1 and TRBJ1-1; 8 bases are a match to TRBD1. V shed 5 bases, J shed 5 bases, and the junction held 7 bases outside the gene matches. CDR1 is SQVTM and CDR2 is ANQGSEA in the germline V gene. This CDR3 contains 13 residues. The DNA of the CDR3 is TGCAGCGTTTCACAGGGGGGAGGAACTGAAGCTTTCTTT. This translates into CSVSQGGGTEAFF.

The gene calls are TRBV5-1 and TRBJ2-7; 9 bases match TRBD1. This CDR3 is built from 14 residues. Germline V CDR1 and CDR2: SGHRS, YFSETQ. The V and J ends lost 0 bases and 3 bases, in that order; junction bases with no gene match: 1. The DNA of the CDR3 is TGCGCCAGCAGCTTGGGGACAGGGGTCTACGAGCAGTACTTC. The encoded protein is CASSLGTGVYEQYF.

The chain recombines TRBV19 with TRBJ1-5; 10 positions match TRBD1. Per the germline V gene, CDR1 is LNHDA and CDR2 is SQIVND (reference sequence). The length of the CDR3 is 15 residues. After removal of 7 bases from V and 3 bases from J, the junction contained 6 bases not matched to a gene. CDR3 amino acids: CASIRTGGTNQPQHF. CDR3 nucleotide sequence: TGTGCCAGTATCAGGACAGGGGGTACCAATCAGCCCCAGCATTTT. Full variable domain (outside the CDR3, taken from reference TRBV19 and TRBJ1-5): DGGITQSPKYLFRKEGQNVTLSCEQNLNHDAMYWYRQDPGQGLRLIYYSQIVNDFQKGDIAEGYSVSREKKESFPLTVTSAQKNPTAFYLCASIRTGGTNQPQHFGDGTRLSIL.

The chain uses TRBV19 and TRBJ1-1; tentatively, D is TRBD1 (6 bases). This CDR3 is built from 16 residues. Trimming pared 0 bases from V and 1 base from J, leaving 12 bases between. CDR1 is LNHDA, CDR2 SQIVND, per germline (reference sequence). CDR3 sequence (DNA): TGTGCCAGTAGTATAGATCCCCCGGGACAGAACACTGAAGCTTTCTTT. Residues: CASSIDPPGQNTEAFF.

This rearrangement joins TRBV4-2 to TRBJ2-7; 10 bases align to TRBD1. The V gene's germline CDR1 is LGHNA and CDR2 YNFKEQ. The CDR3 runs to 16 residues. V lost 5 bases to trimming and J lost 3 bases; unmatched junction nucleotides: 10. This CDR3 is CASSKLTGTGVYEQYF. DNA of the CDR3: TGTGCCAGCAGCAAACTAACCGGGACAGGGGTCTACGAGCAGTACTTC.

The chain is built from TRBV7-2 and TRBJ1-6; D might be TRBD1 (5 bases). Trimming shortened V by 8 bases and J by 12 bases, and 14 bases separated the two germline ends. CDR3 size: 12 residues. Germline CDR1 is SGHTA and CDR2 is FQGNSA. The CDR3 sequence is CASGAGIRPLHF. Written as DNA, the CDR3 is TGTGCCAGCGGGGCAGGGATTCGACCCCTCCACTTT. The whole variable domain, remainder taken from reference TRBV7-2 and TRBJ1-6, is GAGVSQSPSNKVTEKGKDVELRCDPISGHTALYWYRQSLGQGLEFLIYFQGNSAPDKSGLPSDRFSAERTGGSVSTLTIQRTQQEDSAVYLCASGAGIRPLHFGNGTRLTVT.

As concerns this clone: The same CDR3 can be traced to other DNA sequences in this sample. The rearrangement links TRBV7-9 to TRBJ1-2; 7 nucleotides line up with TRBD1. With V trimmed by 5 bases and J by 8 bases, 8 bases remained unmatched. CDR1 is SEHNR, CDR2 FQNEAQ, per germline (reference sequence). The CDR3 length is 13 residues. CDR3 protein: CASSLRTGEGYTF. As DNA, the CDR3 is TGTGCCAGCAGCCTCCGGACAGGTGAAGGCTACACCTTC.

The chain links TRBV9 to TRBJ1-3; D not resolved. Trimming left V 5 bases short and J 8 bases short, with 23 bases between. Germline-derived CDR1 and CDR2 are SGDLS and YYNGEE. There are 16 residues in the CDR3. CDR3 coding DNA: TGTGCCAGCAGTGGTCCCTCCGGGGATGGCGCGTACACCATATATTTT. Protein: CASSGPSGDGAYTIYF.

V usage is TRBV6-2 or TRBV6-3 and J usage is TRBJ1-6; a possible D gene is TRBD1 (6 bases). CDR1 MNHEY and CDR2 SVGEGT come from the germline V gene. The CDR3 consists of 16 residues. V gave up 7 bases and J gave up 0 bases, with 13 bases separating them. As DNA, the CDR3 is TGTGCCAGCACCCCGGACAGAAGCTCCTATAATTCACCCCTCCACTTT. The encoded protein is CASTPDRSSYNSPLHF.

This clone was picked up a small number of times. This rearrangement joins TRBV10-3 to TRBJ1-1, with D tentatively TRBD1 (6 bases). This CDR3 region has 14 residues. V was shortened by 7 bases and J by 5 bases, with 17 bases between the two germline ends. Germline loops: CDR1 ENHRY, CDR2 SYGVKD. In nucleotides, the CDR3 is TGTGCCATCACATGGACAGCTTGGGGTACTGAAGCTTTCTTT. This codes for CAITWTAWGTEAFF.

The chain employs TRBV7-9 and TRBJ1-3; D is possibly TRBD1 (5 bases). Trimming shortened V by 2 bases and J by 4 bases, and 18 bases separated the two germline ends. There are 17 residues in the CDR3. Germline V gene data show CDR1 as SEHNR and CDR2 as FQNEAQ (reference sequence). CDR3 loop: CASSLNPSAGRGNTIYF. For the CDR3, the DNA is TGTGCCAGCAGCTTAAACCCCTCCGCGGGACGCGGAAACACCATATATTTT.